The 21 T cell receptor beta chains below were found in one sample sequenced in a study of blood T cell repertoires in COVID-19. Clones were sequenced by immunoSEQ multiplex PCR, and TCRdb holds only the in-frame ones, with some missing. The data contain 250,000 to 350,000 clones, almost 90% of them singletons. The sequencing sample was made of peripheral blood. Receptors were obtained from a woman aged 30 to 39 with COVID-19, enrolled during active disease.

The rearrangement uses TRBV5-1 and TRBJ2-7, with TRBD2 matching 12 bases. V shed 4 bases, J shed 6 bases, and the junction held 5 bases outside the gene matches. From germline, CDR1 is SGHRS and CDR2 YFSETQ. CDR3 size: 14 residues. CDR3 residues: CASSRLAGEIEQYF. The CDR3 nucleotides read TGCGCCAGCAGCCGACTAGCGGGAGAAATCGAGCAGTACTTC. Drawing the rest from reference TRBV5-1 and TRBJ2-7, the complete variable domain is KAGVTQTPRYLIKTRGQQVTLSCSPISGHRSVSWYQQTPGQGLQFLFEYFSETQRNKGNFPGRFSGRQFSNSRSEMNVSTLELGDSALYLCASSRLAGEIEQYFGPGTRLTVT.

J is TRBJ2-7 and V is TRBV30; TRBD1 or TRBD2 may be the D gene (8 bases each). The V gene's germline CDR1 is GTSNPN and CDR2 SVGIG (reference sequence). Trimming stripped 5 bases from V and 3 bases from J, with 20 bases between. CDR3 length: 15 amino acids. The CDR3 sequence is CAWGDRTSPYYEQYF. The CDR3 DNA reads TGTGCCTGGGGGGACAGGACTAGCCCTTACTACGAGCAGTACTTC.

The CDR3 loop is CASSSARTGGGYEQYF. The CDR3 DNA follows: TGTGCCAGCAGCTCCGCCCGGACAGGGGGAGGTTACGAGCAGTACTTC. The rearrangement joins TRBV7-8 to TRBJ2-7, with TRBD1 identical over 10 bases. The CDR3 sequence is 16 residues long. The junction had 10 bases not matched to a gene; V was cut back by 4 bases and J by 4 bases. CDR1 and CDR2 (germline): SGHVS, FQNEAQ.

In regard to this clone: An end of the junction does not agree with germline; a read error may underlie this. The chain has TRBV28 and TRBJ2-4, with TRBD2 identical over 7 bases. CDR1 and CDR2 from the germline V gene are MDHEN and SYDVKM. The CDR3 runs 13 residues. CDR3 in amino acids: CASSSTTRLAMDF. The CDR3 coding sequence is TGTGCCAGCAGTTCAACCACCAGACTAGCAATGGACTTC.

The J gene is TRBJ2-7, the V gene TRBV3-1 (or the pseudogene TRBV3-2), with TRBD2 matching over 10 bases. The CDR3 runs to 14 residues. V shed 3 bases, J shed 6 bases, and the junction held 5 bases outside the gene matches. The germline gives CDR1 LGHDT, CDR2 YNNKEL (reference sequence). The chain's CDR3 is CASSQARLAGEQYF. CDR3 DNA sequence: TGTGCCAGCAGCCAGGCCCGACTAGCGGGCGAGCAGTACTTC.

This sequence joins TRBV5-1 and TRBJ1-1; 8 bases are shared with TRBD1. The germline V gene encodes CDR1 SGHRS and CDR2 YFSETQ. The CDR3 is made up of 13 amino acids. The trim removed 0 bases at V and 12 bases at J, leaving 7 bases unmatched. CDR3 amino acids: CASSLARGPGSFF. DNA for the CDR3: TGCGCCAGCAGCTTGGCCAGGGGGCCGGGATCTTTCTTT. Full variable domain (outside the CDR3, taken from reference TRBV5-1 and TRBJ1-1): KAGVTQTPRYLIKTRGQQVTLSCSPISGHRSVSWYQQTPGQGLQFLFEYFSETQRNKGNFPGRFSGRQFSNSRSEMNVSTLELGDSALYLCASSLARGPGSFFGQGTRLTVV.

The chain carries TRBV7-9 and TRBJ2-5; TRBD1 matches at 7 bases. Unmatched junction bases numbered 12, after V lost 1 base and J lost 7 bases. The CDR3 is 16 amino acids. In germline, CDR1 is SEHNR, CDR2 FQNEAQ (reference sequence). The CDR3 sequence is CASSLEVTGLVRTQYF. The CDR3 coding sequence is TGTGCCAGCAGCTTAGAGGTGACAGGGCTTGTTCGGACCCAGTACTTC.

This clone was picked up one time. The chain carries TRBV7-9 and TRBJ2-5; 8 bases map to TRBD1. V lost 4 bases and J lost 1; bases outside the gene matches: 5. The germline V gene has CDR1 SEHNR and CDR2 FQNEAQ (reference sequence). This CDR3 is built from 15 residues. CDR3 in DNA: TGTGCCAGCAGCTCTCTCAGGGGGCCCCAAGAGACCCAGTACTTC. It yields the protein CASSSLRGPQETQYF.

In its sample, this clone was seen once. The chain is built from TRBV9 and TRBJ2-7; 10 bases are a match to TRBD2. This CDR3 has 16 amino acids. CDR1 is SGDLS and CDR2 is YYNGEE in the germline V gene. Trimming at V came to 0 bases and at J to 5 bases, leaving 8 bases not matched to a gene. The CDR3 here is CASSVDSGRAGDEQYF. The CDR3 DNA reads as TGTGCCAGCAGCGTAGACAGCGGGAGGGCCGGGGACGAGCAGTACTTC.

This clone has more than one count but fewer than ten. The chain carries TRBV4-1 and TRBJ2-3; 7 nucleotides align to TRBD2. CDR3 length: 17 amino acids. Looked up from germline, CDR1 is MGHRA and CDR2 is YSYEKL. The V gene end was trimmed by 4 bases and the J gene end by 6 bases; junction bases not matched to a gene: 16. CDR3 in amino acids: CASSRGGLVRIGDTQYF. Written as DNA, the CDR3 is TGCGCCAGCAGCCGGGGAGGGCTAGTGCGGATTGGGGATACGCAGTATTTT.

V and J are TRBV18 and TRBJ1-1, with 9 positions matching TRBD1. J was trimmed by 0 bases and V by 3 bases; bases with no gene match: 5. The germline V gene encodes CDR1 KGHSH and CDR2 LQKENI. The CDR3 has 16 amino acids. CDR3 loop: CASSPGQGTLNTEAFF. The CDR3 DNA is TGTGCCAGCTCACCCGGACAGGGGACGCTGAACACTGAAGCTTTCTTT.

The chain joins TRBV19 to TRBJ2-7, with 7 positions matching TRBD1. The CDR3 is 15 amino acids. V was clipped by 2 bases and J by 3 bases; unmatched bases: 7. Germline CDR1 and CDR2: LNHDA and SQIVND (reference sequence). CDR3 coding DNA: TGTGCCAGTAGTATAAGGATCGGACAGGTCTACGAGCAGTACTTC. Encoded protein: CASSIRIGQVYEQYF. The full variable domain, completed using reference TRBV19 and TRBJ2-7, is DGGITQSPKYLFRKEGQNVTLSCEQNLNHDAMYWYRQDPGQGLRLIYYSQIVNDFQKGDIAEGYSVSREKKESFPLTVTSAQKNPTAFYLCASSIRIGQVYEQYFGPGTRLTVT.

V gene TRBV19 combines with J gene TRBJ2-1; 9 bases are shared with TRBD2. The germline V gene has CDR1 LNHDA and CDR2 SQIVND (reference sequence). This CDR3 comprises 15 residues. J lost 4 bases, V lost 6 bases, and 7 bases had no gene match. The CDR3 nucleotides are TGTGCCAGTAGCCCTCGAGCGGGAGGATACAATGAGCAGTTCTTC. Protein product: CASSPRAGGYNEQFF.

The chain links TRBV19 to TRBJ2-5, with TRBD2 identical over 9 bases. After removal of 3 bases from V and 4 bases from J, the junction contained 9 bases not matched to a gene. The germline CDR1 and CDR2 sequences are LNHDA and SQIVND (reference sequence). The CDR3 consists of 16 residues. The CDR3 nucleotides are TGTGCCAGTAGTATCCGTGCGGGAGGGCCGATAGAGACCCAGTACTTC. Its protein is CASSIRAGGPIETQYF.

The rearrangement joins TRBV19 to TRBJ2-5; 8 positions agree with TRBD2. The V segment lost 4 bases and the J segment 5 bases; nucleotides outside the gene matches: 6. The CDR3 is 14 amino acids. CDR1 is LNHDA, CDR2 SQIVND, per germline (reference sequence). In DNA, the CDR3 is TGTGCCAGTAGTAAGGGACTAGGGGTGGAGACCCAGTACTTC. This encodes CASSKGLGVETQYF.

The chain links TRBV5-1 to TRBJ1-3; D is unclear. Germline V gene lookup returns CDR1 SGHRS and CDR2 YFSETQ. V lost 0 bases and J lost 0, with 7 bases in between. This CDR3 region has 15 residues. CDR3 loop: CASSLDMSSGNTIYF. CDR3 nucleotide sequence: TGCGCCAGCAGCTTGGATATGTCCTCTGGAAACACCATATATTTT.

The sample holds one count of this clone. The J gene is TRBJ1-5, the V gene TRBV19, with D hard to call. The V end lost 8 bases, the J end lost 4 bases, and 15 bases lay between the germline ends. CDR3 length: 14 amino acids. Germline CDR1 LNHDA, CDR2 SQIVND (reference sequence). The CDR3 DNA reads TGTGCCAGTGGTTGGGCCTTTGGGAATCAGCCCCAGCATTTT. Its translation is CASGWAFGNQPQHF.

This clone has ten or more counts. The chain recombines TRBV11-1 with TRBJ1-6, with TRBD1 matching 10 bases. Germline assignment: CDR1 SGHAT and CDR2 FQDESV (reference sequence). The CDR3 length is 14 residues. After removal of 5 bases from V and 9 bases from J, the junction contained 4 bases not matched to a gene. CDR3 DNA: TGTGCCAGCAGCCTCCGGGACAGGGGTTCACCCCTCCACTTT. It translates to CASSLRDRGSPLHF.

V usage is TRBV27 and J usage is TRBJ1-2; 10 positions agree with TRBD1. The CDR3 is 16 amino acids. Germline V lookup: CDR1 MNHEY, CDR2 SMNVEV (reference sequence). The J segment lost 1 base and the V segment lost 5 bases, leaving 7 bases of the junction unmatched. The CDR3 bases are TGTGCCAGCAGTCAGACGGGACAGGGGTATAACTATGGCTACACCTTC. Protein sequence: CASSQTGQGYNYGYTF.

CDR3 nucleotide sequence: TGTGCCAGCAGCCCCGCTGCAGCCTACGAGCAGTACTTC. Translating gives CASSPAAAYEQYF. The chain recombines TRBV7-9 with TRBJ2-7, with unresolved D. This CDR3 contains 13 residues. Germline lookup yields CDR1 SEHNR and CDR2 FQNEAQ (reference sequence). The V gene lost 5 bases and the J gene lost 2 bases, with 10 bases spanning the gap. Together with reference TRBV7-9 and TRBJ2-7, the CDR3 gives the full variable domain: DTGVSQNPRHKITKRGQNVTFRCDPISEHNRLYWYRQTLGQGPEFLTYFQNEAQLEKSRLLSDRFSAERPKGSFSTLEIQRTEQGDSAMYLCASSPAAAYEQYFGPGTRLTVT.

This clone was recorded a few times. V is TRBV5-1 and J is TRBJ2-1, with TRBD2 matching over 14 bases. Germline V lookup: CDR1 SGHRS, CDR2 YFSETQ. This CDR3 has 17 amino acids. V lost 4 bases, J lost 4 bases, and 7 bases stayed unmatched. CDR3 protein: CASSKGLAGDGYNEQFF. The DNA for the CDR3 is TGCGCCAGCAGCAAGGGACTAGCGGGAGACGGGTACAATGAGCAGTTCTTC.